These T cell receptor beta chains were read from a single sample in a study of a mutant IDH1 vaccine in newly diagnosed glioma. Only in-frame clones appear in the TCRdb table, and some are missing; sequencing was by immunoSEQ multiplex PCR. This table has approximately 60,000 clones, less than 90% appearing once. Antigens of these TCRs are unknown. The sequenced sample was PBMCs, obtained from a glioma patient whose treatment included an IDH1 peptide vaccine. These receptors were obtained from a man aged 25-40 years with glioma. CDR3s include the opening cysteine and the closing phenylalanine or tryptophan. A D gene is named only where the DNA matches it firmly. Some rows mark clone size as missing; the rest say once, few, many or name a class of expanded clone.

J	V	size	D	CDR3	DNA
TRBJ2-7	TRBV13	NA	NA	CASSFNQGTSYEQYF	TGTGCCAGCAGCTTTAATCAGGGGACCTCCTACGAGCAGTACTTC
TRBJ2-2	TRBV11-3	NA	NA	CASSLKMSTGIGELFF	TGTGCCAGCAGCTTAAAAATGTCTACAGGGATCGGGGAGCTGTTTTTT
TRBJ2-1	TRBV14	NA	TRBD1	CASSPPPGQAPEGEQFF	TGTGCCAGCAGCCCGCCGCCGGGACAGGCCCCTGAGGGTGAGCAGTTCTTC
TRBJ1-1	TRBV6-5	NA	TRBD1	CASSNPTGTNTEAFF	TGTGCCAGCAGTAACCCGACAGGGACTAACACTGAAGCTTTCTTT
TRBJ2-1	TRBV7-2	NA	NA	CASSSDRSTYNEQFF	TGTGCCAGCAGCTCCGATAGGAGTACCTACAATGAGCAGTTCTTC
TRBJ2-1	TRBV6-1	NA	NA	CASSGRSGLTYNEQFF	TGTGCCAGCAGTGGGCGGTCGGGATTAACCTACAATGAGCAGTTCTTC
TRBJ2-3	TRBV27	NA	TRBD2	CASSPRASGSTDTQYF	TGTGCCAGCAGTCCACGAGCTAGCGGGAGCACAGATACGCAGTATTTT
TRBJ2-1	TRBV6-4	NA	TRBD2	CASSLAGGIGNEQFF	TGTGCCAGCAGTTTAGCGGGGGGTATCGGTAATGAGCAGTTCTTC
TRBJ2-1	TRBV5-8	NA	NA	CASSFGQSRRNEQFF	TGTGCCAGCAGCTTCGGACAGTCGAGGAGGAATGAGCAGTTCTTC
TRBJ2-7	TRBV20-1	NA	NA	CSALALYEQYF	TGCAGTGCCCTAGCTCTCTACGAGCAGTACTTC
TRBJ2-3	TRBV28	NA	TRBD1	CASSNIRNFGQAIDTQYF	TGTGCCAGCAGTAACATCCGAAATTTCGGACAGGCGATTGATACGCAGTATTTT
TRBJ2-1	TRBV7-8	NA	NA	CASSQVGGFYNEQFF	TGTGCCAGCAGCCAAGTGGGGGGTTTTTACAATGAGCAGTTCTTC
TRBJ2-1	TRBV6-5	NA	NA	CASSYPSSGFDEQFF	TGTGCCAGCAGTTACCCCTCCTCGGGGTTCGATGAGCAGTTCTTC
TRBJ1-1	TRBV29-1	NA	TRBD1	CSVEGRGDRVSAAEAFF	TGCAGCGTTGAAGGACGCGGGGACAGGGTATCTGCAGCTGAAGCTTTCTTT
TRBJ1-5	TRBV15	NA	NA	CATSRTGNQPQHF	TGTGCCACCAGCAGGACAGGAAATCAGCCCCAGCATTTT
TRBJ2-5	TRBV11-2	NA	NA	CASSSTGIQETQYF	TGTGCCAGCAGCTCCACAGGGATCCAAGAGACCCAGTACTTC
TRBJ1-6	TRBV7-9	NA	NA	CASSLAYSDSPLHF	TGTGCCAGCAGCTTAGCCTACTCGGATTCACCCCTCCACTTT
TRBJ2-1	TRBV7-9	NA	NA	CASSLLDGGLGFF	TGTGCCAGCAGCTTACTGGATGGGGGCTTAGGGTTCTTC
TRBJ1-1	TRBV5-1	NA	NA	CASSLAVPWGTEAFF	TGCGCCAGCAGCTTGGCGGTTCCCTGGGGCACTGAAGCTTTCTTT
TRBJ2-3	TRBV4-1	NA	TRBD1	CASSQPGQERTDTQYF	TGCGCCAGCAGCCAACCGGGACAGGAGCGCACAGATACGCAGTATTTT
TRBJ1-4	TRBV2	few	NA	CASSLGWTNEKLFF	TGTGCCAGCAGCCTGGGGTGGACTAATGAAAAACTGTTTTTT
TRBJ1-1	TRBV10-3	NA	NA	CAIRGQGRNTEAFF	TGTGCCATCAGAGGGCAGGGGAGGAACACTGAAGCTTTCTTT
TRBJ1-6	TRBV6-6	NA	TRBD1	CASSLRQGDNSPLHF	TGTGCCAGCAGTTTACGACAGGGCGACAATTCACCCCTCCACTTT
TRBJ2-7	TRBV7-6	few	NA	CASSPPSSYEQYF	TGTGCCAGCAGCCCTCCCAGCTCCTACGAGCAGTACTTC
TRBJ2-1	TRBV9	NA	NA	CASSPRGSYNEQFF	TGTGCCAGCTCCCCACGCGGGTCCTACAATGAGCAGTTCTTC
TRBJ2-6	TRBV6-5	NA	NA	CASSYSINSGANVLTF	TGTGCCAGCAGTTACTCGATCAACTCTGGGGCCAACGTCCTGACTTTC
TRBJ2-7	TRBV18	NA	NA	CASSPGSGLEQYF	TGTGCCAGCTCACCAGGGTCGGGGCTCGAGCAGTACTTC
TRBJ2-5	TRBV4-1	NA	NA	CASSQGVGSGETQYF	TGCGCCAGCAGCCAAGGAGTAGGGTCAGGAGAGACCCAGTACTTC
TRBJ2-1	TRBV15	NA	TRBD1	CATHTTGQGNNEQFF	TGTGCCACCCATACTACGGGACAGGGGAACAATGAGCAGTTCTTC
TRBJ1-2	TRBV6-5	NA	TRBD1	CASSTGQGVRGYTF	TGTGCCAGCAGTACGGGACAGGGGGTCCGTGGCTACACCTTC
TRBJ1-3	TRBV21-1	NA	NA	CASSKDRKGPGNTIYF	TGTGCCAGCAGCAAAGACCGGAAAGGTCCTGGAAACACCATATATTTT
TRBJ1-5	TRBV6-1	NA	TRBD1	CASSVGQGNQPQHF	TGTGCCAGCAGTGTGGGACAGGGAAACCAGCCCCAGCATTTT
TRBJ2-5	TRBV5-6	NA	NA	CASSLVSLWKETQYF	TGTGCCAGCAGCTTGGTTTCCCTCTGGAAAGAGACCCAGTACTTC
TRBJ2-3	TRBV30	NA	TRBD2	CAWSVRKRGDYTDTQYF	TGTGCCTGGAGTGTACGGAAGCGGGGAGATTACACAGATACGCAGTATTTT
TRBJ1-1	TRBV19	NA	NA	CASSIREGMNTEAFF	TGTGCCAGTAGTATAAGGGAGGGGATGAACACTGAAGCTTTCTTT
TRBJ1-1	TRBV7-7	NA	NA	CASSFLSQFVGMNTEAFF	TGTGCCAGCAGCTTTCTCTCCCAGTTTGTTGGGATGAACACTGAAGCTTTCTTT
TRBJ1-4	TRBV18	NA	NA	CASSPNVLLQNNEKLFF	TGTGCCAGCTCACCAAATGTTTTGCTACAGAATAATGAAAAACTGTTTTTT
TRBJ2-2	TRBV7-6	NA	NA	CASSPGLSYGELFF	TGTGCCAGCAGTCCCGGGCTATCCTACGGGGAGCTGTTTTTT
TRBJ1-3	TRBV7-9	NA	NA	CANLPRAEGNTIYF	TGTGCCAATCTTCCCCGGGCCGAAGGAAACACCATATATTTT
TRBJ2-3	TRBV19	NA	TRBD2	CASSIRTSGGATDTQYF	TGTGCCAGTAGTATCCGGACTAGCGGGGGGGCCACAGATACGCAGTATTTT
TRBJ1-1	TRBV7-8	NA	NA	CASSPVTGNTEAFF	TGTGCCAGCAGCCCCGTGACAGGGAACACTGAAGCTTTCTTT